These T cell receptor beta chains were read from a single sample in a study of blood T cell repertoires in COVID-19. Method: immunoSEQ multiplex PCR; TCRdb's copy keeps in-frame clones and lacks some. The data show about 110,000 clones, 70% to 90% seen once. The sequenced sample consisted of peripheral blood. These receptors were taken from a human donor in a cohort sampled during active COVID-19. CDR3s include the opening cysteine and the closing phenylalanine or tryptophan. The order of the fields is J gene, D gene, clone size, V gene, CDR3 protein, CDR3 DNA. A D gene is named only where the DNA matches it firmly. Some rows mark clone size as missing; the rest say once, few, many or name a class of expanded clone.

>TRBJ2-2|NA|once|TRBV7-3
CASSLVGGQNTGELFF
TGTGCCAGCAGCTTAGTCGGGGGGCAAAACACCGGGGAGCTGTTTTTT
>TRBJ1-2|TRBD1|NA|TRBV15
CATSREGQGYGYTF
TGTGCCACCAGCAGAGAGGGACAGGGTTATGGCTACACCTTC
>TRBJ2-3|NA|NA|TRBV5-4
CASSLGVTGSTDTQYF
TGTGCCAGCAGCTTGGGGGTCACAGGAAGCACAGATACGCAGTATTTT
>TRBJ1-5|TRBD1|NA|TRBV2
CASSDAPGTADSNQPQHF
TGTGCCAGCAGTGACGCCCCCGGGACAGCGGATAGCAATCAGCCCCAGCATTTT
>TRBJ1-1|TRBD1|NA|TRBV19
CASSIATGVRNTEAFF
TGTGCCAGTAGTATAGCGACAGGGGTTAGGAACACTGAAGCTTTCTTT
>TRBJ2-7|TRBD1|NA|TRBV6-1
CASSVRLGTASYEQYF
TGTGCCAGCAGTGTGCGACTCGGGACAGCATCCTACGAGCAGTACTTC
>TRBJ1-3|NA|NA|TRBV28
CASSLLWSETGNTIYF
TGTGCCAGCAGTTTACTTTGGTCCGAGACTGGAAACACCATATATTTT
>TRBJ1-2|NA|NA|TRBV9
CASSVVSGVGYTF
TGTGCCAGCAGCGTAGTTTCAGGGGTTGGCTACACCTTC
>TRBJ1-1|TRBD1|NA|TRBV7-2
CASSLGTGATEAFF
TGTGCCAGCAGCTTAGGGACAGGCGCCACTGAAGCTTTCTTT
>TRBJ1-2|NA|once|TRBV20-1
CSASGDGYTF
TGCAGTGCTAGCGGGGATGGCTACACCTTC
>TRBJ2-2|TRBD2|NA|TRBV9
CASSAYGAGGPTGELFF
TGTGCCAGCAGCGCATACGGAGCGGGAGGGCCCACCGGGGAGCTGTTTTTT
>TRBJ2-5|TRBD1|NA|TRBV7-9
CASSLDPGGFETQYF
TGTGCCAGCAGCTTAGATCCAGGGGGCTTCGAGACCCAGTACTTC
>TRBJ1-2|TRBD1|NA|TRBV30
CAWSVSGGYGYTF
TGTGCCTGGAGTGTTTCAGGGGGCTATGGCTACACCTTC
>TRBJ2-5|NA|few|TRBV13
CASSLVAPYQETQYF
TGTGCCAGCAGCTTAGTAGCTCCTTACCAAGAGACCCAGTACTTC
>TRBJ2-6|TRBD1|NA|TRBV19
CASKGQGSGANVLTF
TGTGCCAGTAAGGGACAGGGCTCTGGGGCCAACGTCCTGACTTTC
>TRBJ1-2|TRBD1|once|TRBV6-5
CASSPRTGDFGGYTF
TGTGCCAGCAGTCCGAGGACAGGGGACTTCGGTGGCTACACCTTC
>TRBJ1-6|TRBD1|NA|TRBV30
CAWDTGQVISPLHF
TGTGCCTGGGATACGGGACAGGTTATCTCACCCCTCCACTTT
>TRBJ2-5|TRBD2|NA|TRBV10-3
CATSLAGVQTQYF
TGTGCCACCTCACTAGCGGGAGTGCAGACCCAGTACTTC
>TRBJ2-7|TRBD1|once|TRBV5-6
CGPGQGRYEQYF
TGTGGGCCGGGACAGGGGCGCTACGAGCAGTACTTC
>TRBJ2-3|NA|NA|TRBV6-5
CASMGGTRTDTQYF
TGTGCCAGCATGGGCGGGACCCGCACAGATACGCAGTATTTT
>TRBJ2-1|NA|NA|TRBV5-4
CASTRGAPWNEQFF
TGTGCCAGCACCAGGGGGGCTCCCTGGAATGAGCAGTTCTTC
>TRBJ2-5|TRBD2|NA|TRBV11-3
CASSLGLAGQETQYF
TGTGCCAGCAGCTTAGGGCTAGCGGGGCAAGAGACCCAGTACTTC
>TRBJ1-5|TRBD1|NA|TRBV16
CASSQTGADNQPQHF
TGTGCCAGCAGCCAAACAGGGGCCGACAATCAGCCCCAGCATTTT
>TRBJ1-2|NA|NA|TRBV25-1
CASNWGGSYGYTF
TGTGCCAGCAACTGGGGAGGGTCCTATGGCTACACCTTC
>TRBJ1-5|NA|NA|TRBV19
CASSPWANQPQHF
TGTGCCAGTAGTCCTTGGGCGAATCAGCCCCAGCATTTT
>TRBJ1-1|TRBD1|NA|TRBV28
CASSLLRDRGAEAFF
TGTGCCAGCAGTTTATTGAGGGACAGGGGGGCTGAAGCTTTCTTT
>TRBJ1-1|TRBD1|NA|TRBV15
CATSSGQGWNTEAFF
TGTGCCACCAGCAGCGGACAGGGTTGGAACACTGAAGCTTTCTTT
>TRBJ2-5|NA|NA|TRBV11-2
CASSPLDSQETQYF
TGTGCCAGCAGCCCCCTAGACAGTCAAGAGACCCAGTACTTC
>TRBJ2-2|NA|NA|TRBV6-1
CASSEARSGVNTGELFF
TGTGCCAGCAGTGAAGCGCGGTCAGGGGTCAACACCGGGGAGCTGTTTTTT
>TRBJ2-2|TRBD1|NA|TRBV9
CASGVPPEQGVNGELFF
TGTGCCAGCGGCGTCCCGCCGGAACAGGGGGTTAACGGGGAGCTGTTTTTT
>TRBJ2-3|TRBD1|few|TRBV10-3
CAISESGQSTDTQYF
TGTGCCATCAGTGAGTCGGGACAGAGCACAGATACGCAGTATTTT
>TRBJ2-1|NA|NA|TRBV14
CASSHRRDRRPERDNNEQFF
TGTGCCAGCAGCCATCGCCGGGACAGGAGACCCGAGCGGGATAACAATGAGCAGTTCTTC
>TRBJ2-1|TRBD2|NA|TRBV6-2/TRBV6-3
CASSNRGGLFNEQFF
TGTGCCAGCAGCAATCGGGGGGGCCTTTTCAATGAGCAGTTCTTC
>TRBJ1-1|NA|NA|TRBV28
CASRSPMNTEAFF
TGTGCCAGCAGGAGCCCCATGAACACTGAAGCTTTCTTT